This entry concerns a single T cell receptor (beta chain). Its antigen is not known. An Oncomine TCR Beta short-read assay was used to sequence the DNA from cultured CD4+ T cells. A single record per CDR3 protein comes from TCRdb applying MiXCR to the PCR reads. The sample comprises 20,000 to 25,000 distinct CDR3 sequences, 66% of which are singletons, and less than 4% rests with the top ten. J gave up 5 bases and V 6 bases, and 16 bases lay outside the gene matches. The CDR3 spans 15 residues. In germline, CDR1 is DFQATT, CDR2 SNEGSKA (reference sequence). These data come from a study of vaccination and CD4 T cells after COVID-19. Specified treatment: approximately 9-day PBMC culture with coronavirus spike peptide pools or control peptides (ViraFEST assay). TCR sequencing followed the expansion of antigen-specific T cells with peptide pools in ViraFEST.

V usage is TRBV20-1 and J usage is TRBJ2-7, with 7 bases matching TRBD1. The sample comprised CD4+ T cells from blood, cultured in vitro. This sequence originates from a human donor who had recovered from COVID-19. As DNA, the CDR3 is TGCAGTGCGTTACTTTGGGACAGAAGAACCCACGAGCAGTACTTC. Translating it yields CSALLWDRRTHEQYF.